The next 8 T cell receptor beta chains were all read from a single sample in a study of technical replicates of blood from several donors. Method: immunoSEQ multiplex PCR; TCRdb's copy keeps in-frame clones and lacks some. The data contain some 80,000 clones, around 97% of them singletons. The specimen sequenced was T cells isolated from PBMCs. The receptor set was obtained from a human donor in good health.

V and J are TRBV5-1 and TRBJ1-4; 9 bases map to TRBD1. CDR1 SGHRS and CDR2 YFSETQ come from the germline V gene. V gave up 2 bases and J gave up 2 bases; unmatched junction bases: 1. CDR3 length: 15 residues. CDR3: CASSFDRGTNEKLFF. CDR3 nucleotide sequence: TGCGCCAGCAGCTTCGACAGGGGGACTAATGAAAAACTGTTTTTT.

The chain is built from TRBV28 and TRBJ2-1; 9 nucleotides align to TRBD2. Germline V gene lookup returns CDR1 MDHEN and CDR2 SYDVKM. CDR3 length: 16 residues. V trimming: 6 bases; J trimming: 7 bases; junction bases outside the gene matches: 13. The DNA for the CDR3 is TGTGCCAGCAGAGCCAGTGCTAGCGGGACGGCGAATGAGCAGTTCTTC. It codes for CASRASASGTANEQFF.

This clone was seen just once. V is TRBV5-1 and J is TRBJ1-5; tentative D call: TRBD1 (6 bases). CDR3 length: 16 residues. From germline, CDR1 is SGHRS and CDR2 YFSETQ. The V end lost 0 bases, the J end lost 1 base, and 11 bases lay between the germline ends. CDR3 DNA: TGCGCCAGCAGCTTGGAACCCCAGGGGAGCAATCAGCCCCAGCATTTT. This gives the protein CASSLEPQGSNQPQHF.

This chain joins TRBV7-8 and TRBJ2-5; TRBD2 matches at 16 bases. CDR3 length: 18 residues. Germline V gene sequence: CDR1 SGHVS, CDR2 FQNEAQ. The junction had 7 bases not matched to a gene; V was cut back by 2 bases and J by 4 bases. As DNA, the CDR3 is TGTGCCAGCAGCTTATTGGGACTAGCGGGGGGGCCGGGAGAGACCCAGTACTTC. Protein product: CASSLLGLAGGPGETQYF.

This clone was detected only once. The gene calls are TRBV19 and TRBJ1-1, with 7 bases matching TRBD1. This CDR3 region has 14 residues. Germline V gives CDR1 LNHDA, CDR2 SQIVND (reference sequence). The junction had 7 bases not matched to a gene; V was cut back by 6 bases and J by 3 bases. The CDR3 nucleotides are TGTGCCAGTAGACGAGGACAGGCCTACACTGAAGCTTTCTTT. This codes for CASRRGQAYTEAFF.

The chain couples TRBV30 to TRBJ1-4; perhaps TRBD1 as D (5 bases). CDR3 length equals 13 residues. Trimming took off 8 bases at V and 0 bases at J, with 10 bases between the two ends. The germline V gene encodes CDR1 GTSNPN and CDR2 SVGIG (reference sequence). The CDR3 loop reads CALTASTNEKLFF. In DNA, the CDR3 is TGTGCCCTGACAGCTTCAACTAATGAAAAACTGTTTTTT.

J is TRBJ1-2 and V is TRBV11-3; D is possibly TRBD1 (5 bases). CDR3 length: 13 amino acids. Germline CDR1 reads SGHNT; CDR2 reads YENEEA. The V and J ends lost 1 base and 8 bases respectively, with 11 bases between them. The CDR3 DNA is TGTGCCAGCAGCTTAGCGGCCGGGGGGGGCTACACCTTC. Translating it yields CASSLAAGGGYTF.

The V gene is TRBV9, the J gene TRBJ2-1; 10 bases line up with TRBD2. Germline CDR1 SGDLS, CDR2 YYNGEE. CDR3 size: 15 residues. V lost 4 bases to trimming and J lost 9 bases; unmatched junction nucleotides: 10. This CDR3 reads CASSQSGRAEGEQFF. The CDR3 DNA reads TGTGCCAGCAGCCAAAGCGGGAGGGCCGAGGGTGAGCAGTTCTTC. The full variable domain, with the rest looked up from reference TRBV9 and TRBJ2-1, is DSGVTQTPKHLITATGQRVTLRCSPRSGDLSVYWYQQSLDQGLQFLIQYYNGEERAKGNILERFSAQQFPDLHSELNLSSLELGDSALYFCASSQSGRAEGEQFFGPGTRLTVL.